The 19 T cell receptor beta chains presented below share a single source sample, sequenced in a study of blood T cell repertoires in COVID-19. Profiled with immunoSEQ multiplex PCR; TCRdb holds only in-frame clones, not every one. The sample shows over 35,000 clones, around nine tenths of them seen only once. Material: peripheral blood. The receptors shown here come from a man aged 40-55 years with COVID-19, enrolled during active disease.

J is TRBJ2-1 and V is TRBV3-1 (or the pseudogene TRBV3-2), with 11 bases lining up with TRBD2. The CDR3 consists of 22 residues. Germline trimming cut 4 bases from V and 2 bases from J; bases unmatched to any gene: 22. Per the germline V gene, CDR1 is LGHDT and CDR2 is YNNKEL (reference sequence). CDR3 nucleotides: TGTGCCAGCAGCCCCTCTCCCCTCCGACCCATGGGTAGCGGGGGGGCCTACAATGAGCAGTTCTTC. Its translation is CASSPSPLRPMGSGGAYNEQFF.

This CDR3 is CASSPPGLSRGTEAFF. The CDR3 nucleotides are TGTGCCAGCAGTCCCCCGGGACTCTCCCGAGGCACTGAAGCTTTCTTT. The V and J genes are TRBV28 and TRBJ1-1, with D possibly being TRBD1 (5 bases). This CDR3 comprises 16 residues. In germline, CDR1 is MDHEN, CDR2 SYDVKM. The V and J ends lost 5 bases and 4 bases respectively, with 20 bases between them.

The chain couples TRBV5-4 to TRBJ2-3, with 7 bases fitting TRBD2. V shed 1 base and J 4 bases; nucleotides not matched to a gene: 9. Per the germline V gene, CDR1 is SGHNT and CDR2 is YYREEE (reference sequence). The CDR3 totals 16 residues. CDR3: CASSLKSGVSPDTQYF. The CDR3 DNA is TGTGCCAGCAGCTTGAAGAGCGGGGTGTCCCCAGATACGCAGTATTTT.

This CDR3 is CASSNLRGIGELFF. In DNA form, the CDR3 reads TGTGCCAGCAGCAATCTCAGGGGGATCGGGGAGCTGTTTTTT. V and J are TRBV28 and TRBJ2-2; 7 bases are shared with TRBD1. This CDR3 has 14 amino acids. The V and J ends lost 6 bases and 7 bases, in that order; junction bases with no gene match: 8. CDR1 and CDR2 (germline): MDHEN, SYDVKM.

CDR3 sequence reads: CASSQGGLAGNTGELFF. The CDR3, as DNA: TGTGCCAGCAGCCAAGGGGGACTAGCGGGAAACACCGGGGAGCTGTTTTTT. This chain joins TRBV3-1 (or the pseudogene TRBV3-2) and TRBJ2-2, with 13 bases lining up with TRBD2. J gave up 2 bases and V 1 base, and 1 base lay outside the gene matches. This CDR3 region has 17 residues. The germline V gene encodes CDR1 LGHDT and CDR2 YNNKEL (reference sequence).

CDR3 bases: TGTGCCAGCAGCCCAGTAAGGGCTCCTGGGAGGACTGTTTCCTACAATGAGCAGTTCTTC. Translation gives CASSPVRAPGRTVSYNEQFF. The chain carries TRBV3-1 (or the pseudogene TRBV3-2) and TRBJ2-1; D is perhaps TRBD2 (6 bases). CDR3 length: 20 amino acids. Germline values: CDR1 LGHDT, CDR2 YNNKEL (reference sequence). Trimming removed 4 bases at V and 1 base at J, with 26 bases between.

The chain uses TRBV5-6 and TRBJ1-4; tentatively, D is TRBD1 (5 bases). The germline V gene encodes CDR1 SGHDT and CDR2 YYEEEE. This CDR3 is 12 amino acids long. V lost 0 bases to trimming and J lost 11 bases, with 8 bases between them. The CDR3 loop reads CASSLGGAKLFF. The CDR3 region has the DNA TGTGCCAGCAGCTTGGGTGGGGCCAAACTGTTTTTT. Full variable domain (rest looked up from reference TRBV5-6 and TRBJ1-4): DAGVTQSPTHLIKTRGQQVTLRCSPKSGHDTVSWYQQALGQGPQFIFQYYEEEERQRGNFPDRFSGHQFPNYSSELNVNALLLGDSALYLCASSLGGAKLFFGSGTQLSVL.

The chain couples TRBV5-4 to TRBJ1-1; D unclear. Germline V CDR1 and CDR2: SGHNT, YYREEE (reference sequence). The V end lost 0 bases, the J end lost 0 bases, and 6 bases lay between the germline ends. CDR3 length: 14 residues. The CDR3 sequence is CASSLDQVNTEAFF. CDR3 DNA: TGTGCCAGCAGCTTGGACCAGGTGAACACTGAAGCTTTCTTT.

This chain links TRBV5-5 with TRBJ2-4, with 8 bases fitting TRBD2. Trimming at V came to 2 bases and at J to 8 bases, leaving 3 bases not matched to a gene. Germline lookup yields CDR1 SGHKS and CDR2 YYEKEE (reference sequence). This CDR3 region has 13 residues. The CDR3 region is CASSFPGLDIQYF. Written as DNA, the CDR3 is TGTGCCAGCAGCTTTCCGGGACTAGACATTCAGTACTTC.

The rearrangement uses TRBV27 and TRBJ2-7; 10 nucleotides match TRBD2. Germline CDR1 is MNHEY and CDR2 is SMNVEV (reference sequence). V shed 5 bases and J 2 bases; nucleotides not matched to a gene: 15. The CDR3 totals 18 residues. The CDR3 DNA sequence: TGTGCCAGCAGTAAGCCCCCCCTAGCGGGAGAATATCCCTACGAGCAGTACTTC. The encoded protein is CASSKPPLAGEYPYEQYF.

V is TRBV27 and J is TRBJ2-7, with a weak D call TRBD1 (5 bases). V was cut by 6 bases and J by 0 bases, with 15 bases left in between. Germline assignment: CDR1 MNHEY and CDR2 SMNVEV (reference sequence). The CDR3 is 15 residues long. In DNA form, the CDR3 reads TGTGCCAGCAGACCACAGGCGGTGAGCTCCTACGAGCAGTACTTC. This sequence encodes CASRPQAVSSYEQYF.

V and J are TRBV10-3 and TRBJ2-1; 11 bases match TRBD2. The germline V gene encodes CDR1 ENHRY and CDR2 SYGVKD. V gave up 8 bases and J gave up 6 bases; unmatched junction bases: 3. CDR3 length equals 13 residues. This chain's CDR3 is CAIRSGGANEQFF. As DNA, the CDR3 is TGTGCCATCCGTAGCGGGGGGGCCAATGAGCAGTTCTTC.

The J gene is TRBJ2-7, the V gene TRBV27; 7 positions agree with TRBD1. In germline, CDR1 is MNHEY, CDR2 SMNVEV (reference sequence). This CDR3 is 14 amino acids long. After removal of 2 bases from V and 3 bases from J, the junction contained 4 bases not matched to a gene. The CDR3 spells CASSLKGTVYEQYF. In DNA form, the CDR3 reads TGTGCCAGCAGTTTAAAGGGGACAGTCTACGAGCAGTACTTC.

V and J are TRBV9 and TRBJ2-1; 9 nucleotides line up with TRBD2. There are 13 residues in the CDR3. V lost 4 bases to trimming and J lost 6 bases; unmatched junction nucleotides: 2. Germline V gives CDR1 SGDLS, CDR2 YYNGEE. In DNA, the CDR3 is TGTGCCAGCAGCAATAGCGGGAGCAATGAGCAGTTCTTC. Encoded protein: CASSNSGSNEQFF.

This clone was seen just once. The J gene is TRBJ2-7, the V gene TRBV7-9; 15 bases match TRBD2. This CDR3 region has 15 residues. Germline CDR1 SEHNR, CDR2 FQNEAQ (reference sequence). Unmatched junction bases numbered 7, after V lost 6 bases and J lost 7 bases. CDR3 sequence: CASSWTSGRAGEQYF. For the CDR3, the DNA is TGTGCCAGCAGTTGGACTAGCGGGAGGGCCGGTGAGCAGTACTTC.

The chain recombines TRBV5-1 with TRBJ2-2; D perhaps matches TRBD2 (6 bases). The germline CDR1 and CDR2 sequences are SGHRS and YFSETQ. This CDR3 is built from 18 residues. Deletions cut 0 bases from V and 0 bases from J, with 15 bases between. The CDR3 reads CASSLAWGPSANTGELFF. Here the CDR3 DNA reads TGCGCCAGCAGCTTGGCCTGGGGTCCTAGCGCGAACACCGGGGAGCTGTTTTTT.

This chain links TRBV30 with TRBJ2-7; D is uncertain. CDR1 and CDR2 (germline): GTSNPN, SVGIG (reference sequence). The CDR3 covers 14 residues. V lost 4 bases and J lost 0, with 13 bases in between. CDR3 in amino acids: CAWTLMGHSYEQYF. The CDR3, as DNA: TGTGCCTGGACCCTAATGGGCCACTCCTACGAGCAGTACTTC.

The CDR3 nucleotides read TGTGCCAGCAGCCAAGCCGGGCTAGCGGGAGGAAACGAGCAGTACTTC. It translates to CASSQAGLAGGNEQYF. V is TRBV3-1 (or the pseudogene TRBV3-2) and J is TRBJ2-7; 11 bases fit TRBD2. CDR3 length: 16 residues. Germline lookup yields CDR1 LGHDT and CDR2 YNNKEL (reference sequence). The trim removed 1 base at V and 5 bases at J, leaving 7 bases unmatched.

The CDR3 DNA reads as TGTGCCAGCAGCGTAGGGGCTGATTCCTACGAGCAGTACTTC. It codes for CASSVGADSYEQYF. The V and J genes are TRBV9 and TRBJ2-7, with D unresolved. This CDR3 has 14 amino acids. Germline loops: CDR1 SGDLS, CDR2 YYNGEE. Trimming took 0 bases from V and 1 from J, leaving 8 bases between them.